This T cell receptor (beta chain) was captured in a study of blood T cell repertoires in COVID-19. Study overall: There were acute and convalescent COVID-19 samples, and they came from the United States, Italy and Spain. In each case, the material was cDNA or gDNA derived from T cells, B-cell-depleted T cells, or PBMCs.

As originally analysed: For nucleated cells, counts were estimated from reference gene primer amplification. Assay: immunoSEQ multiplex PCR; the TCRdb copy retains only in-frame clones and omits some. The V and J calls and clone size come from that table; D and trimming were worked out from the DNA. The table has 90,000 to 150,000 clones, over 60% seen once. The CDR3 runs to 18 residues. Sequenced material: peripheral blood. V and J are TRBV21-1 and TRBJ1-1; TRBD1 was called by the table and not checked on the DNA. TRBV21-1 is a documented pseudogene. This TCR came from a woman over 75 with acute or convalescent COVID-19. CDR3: CASSKDSIGGERGTEAFF. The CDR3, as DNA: TGTGCCAGCAGCAAAGACAGTATAGGGGGCGAGAGGGGCACTGAAGCTTTCTTT.